The 8 T cell receptor beta chains below all came from one sample that was sequenced in a study of T-cell reconstitution after alpha-beta-depleted transplantation in children. Library preparation (for TCRbeta) was performed with unique molecular identifiers. TCRdb reprocessed the PCR reads via MiXCR and lists one record per CDR3 protein. Among about 1,000,000 distinct CDR3 sequences listed, 25% to 35% were seen once. Sequenced here: PBMCs, mostly from graft donor cells, sampled 360 days after TCRalphabeta/CD19-depleted stem cell transplant. All receptors come from a boy less than two years old who had a stem cell transplant for SCID, so the T cells may come from the graft donor.

The chain uses TRBV15 and TRBJ2-3; 9 bases match TRBD2. CDR3 length equals 18 residues. V trimming: 1 base; J trimming: 0 bases; junction bases outside the gene matches: 8. The V gene's germline CDR1 is LNHNV and CDR2 YYDKDF (reference sequence). DNA for the CDR3: TGTGCCACCAGCAGAGGTTGGTATACTAGCGGGAGCACAGATACGCAGTATTTT. Translated: CATSRGWYTSGSTDTQYF.

CDR3 loop: CASSFRTGNGYTF. The CDR3 bases are TGTGCCAGCTCCTTTCGGACAGGAAATGGCTACACCTTC. This chain uses TRBV6-1 with TRBJ1-2, with TRBD1 matching over 7 bases. In germline, CDR1 is MNHNS, CDR2 SASEGT. V lost 8 bases and J lost 6; bases outside the gene matches: 9. The CDR3 runs 13 residues.

This clonotype came up many times. V gene TRBV6-6 combines with J gene TRBJ2-1; D ambiguous. The CDR3 covers 11 residues. V was clipped by 2 bases and J by 9 bases, with 5 bases between them. CDR1 and CDR2 from the germline V gene are MNHNY and SVGAGI (reference sequence). The CDR3 spells CASSYGREQFF. CDR3 DNA sequence: TGTGCCAGCAGTTACGGGCGTGAGCAGTTCTTC.

Only a few counts were recorded for this clonotype. The gene calls are TRBV10-3 and TRBJ1-2; 7 nucleotides agree with TRBD1. Germline-derived CDR1 and CDR2 are ENHRY and SYGVKD. After removal of 4 bases from V and 10 bases from J, the junction contained 12 bases not matched to a gene. The CDR3 contains 14 residues. The chain's CDR3 is CAISAQGNMGDYTF. CDR3 DNA sequence: TGTGCCATCAGTGCACAGGGGAACATGGGGGACTACACCTTC.

This chain links TRBV4-3 with TRBJ2-3, with 10 positions matching TRBD1. The J segment lost 6 bases and the V segment lost 3 bases, leaving 9 bases of the junction unmatched. This CDR3 comprises 16 residues. Per germline, CDR1 LGHNA and CDR2 YSLEER. The chain's CDR3 is CASSQAGTGAGDTQYF. The DNA of the CDR3 is TGCGCCAGCAGCCAGGCCGGGACAGGGGCGGGGGATACGCAGTATTTT.

This clonotype was seen once. The chain is built from TRBV4-2 and TRBJ1-6; unclear D gene. V lost 4 bases to trimming and J lost 7 bases, with 14 bases between them. CDR3 length equals 15 residues. The germline V gene has CDR1 LGHNA and CDR2 YNFKEQ. The CDR3 loop reads CASSPGVLTNSPLHF. The DNA for the CDR3 is TGTGCCAGCAGCCCCGGGGTCCTTACGAATTCACCCCTCCACTTT.

V gene TRBV7-9 combines with J gene TRBJ2-2; D might be TRBD2 (5 bases). Germline CDR1 reads SEHNR; CDR2 reads FQNEAQ (reference sequence). There are 15 residues in the CDR3. Trimming cost V 5 bases and J 0 bases, with 10 bases left between them. CDR3 sequence reads: CASSQRTANTGELFF. The CDR3 region has the DNA TGTGCCAGCAGCCAGCGGACGGCGAACACCGGGGAGCTGTTTTTT.

This clonotype came up a few times. The CDR3 bases are TGTGCCAGCAGCCTTAGGGAGGTCACTGAAGCTTTCTTT. It codes for CASSLREVTEAFF. The rearrangement joins TRBV7-2 to TRBJ1-1; D remains unclear. Trimming cost V 5 bases and J 4 bases, with 11 bases left between them. This CDR3 has 13 residues. Germline V gene data show CDR1 as SGHTA and CDR2 as FQGNSA.